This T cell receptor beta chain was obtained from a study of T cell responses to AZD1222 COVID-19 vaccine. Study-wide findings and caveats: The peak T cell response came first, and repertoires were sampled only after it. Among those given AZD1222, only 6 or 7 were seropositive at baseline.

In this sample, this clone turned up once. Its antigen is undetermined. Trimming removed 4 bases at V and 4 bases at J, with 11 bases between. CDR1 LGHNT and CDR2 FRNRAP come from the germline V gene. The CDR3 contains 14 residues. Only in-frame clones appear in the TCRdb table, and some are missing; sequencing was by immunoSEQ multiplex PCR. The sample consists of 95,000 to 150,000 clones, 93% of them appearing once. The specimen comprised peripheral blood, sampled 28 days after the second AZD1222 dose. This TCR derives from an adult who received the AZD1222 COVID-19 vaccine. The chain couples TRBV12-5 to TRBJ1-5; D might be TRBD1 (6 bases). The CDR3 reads CASGSGQPNQPQHF. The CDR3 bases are TGTGCTAGTGGTTCGGGACAACCGAATCAGCCCCAGCATTTT.